These 13 T cell receptor beta chains originate from one sample sequenced in a study of identical twins. TCRdb processed the 5' RACE reads anew with MiXCR; each CDR3 protein has one entry. The data show 510,000 or so distinct CDR3 sequences, over 12% seen once. This same sample was also part of a study on yellow fever vaccine responses in identical twins.

The sample was CD4+ T cells sorted from blood. These receptors came from a woman aged 18-29 years in good health.

A note on this clonotype: A read error is possible here, since a much larger clone lies one base away. V usage is TRBV24-1 and J usage is TRBJ2-7; TRBD2 agrees at 11 bases. The length of the CDR3 is 15 residues. CDR1 KGHDR and CDR2 SFDVKD come from the germline V gene. The V and J ends lost 6 bases and 4 bases, in that order; junction bases with no gene match: 7. Here the CDR3 reads CATSSPGTSGYEQYF. CDR3 nucleotides: TGTGCCACCAGTAGCCCCGGGACTAGCGGATACGAGCAGTACTTC.

The V call is TRBV5-1, the J call TRBJ2-2; no definite D call. CDR3 length equals 15 residues. Germline CDR1 is SGHRS and CDR2 is YFSETQ. The V end was cut by 2 bases, the J end by 0 bases, with 8 bases between. The CDR3 sequence: CASSLVDPNTGELFF. CDR3 in DNA: TGCGCCAGCAGCTTAGTGGACCCGAACACCGGGGAGCTGTTTTTT. Variable domain in full (rest from reference TRBV5-1 and TRBJ2-2): KAGVTQTPRYLIKTRGQQVTLSCSPISGHRSVSWYQQTPGQGLQFLFEYFSETQRNKGNFPGRFSGRQFSNSRSEMNVSTLELGDSALYLCASSLVDPNTGELFFGEGSRLTVL.

V gene TRBV5-1 combines with J gene TRBJ2-5; the D gene is possibly TRBD2 (5 bases). In germline, CDR1 is SGHRS, CDR2 YFSETQ. This CDR3 region has 16 residues. Trimming removed 0 bases from V and 1 base from J, with 13 bases in between. The CDR3 region has the DNA TGCGCCAGCAGCTTGGTGGCGGGTACTGTCCAAGAGACCCAGTACTTC. Protein sequence: CASSLVAGTVQETQYF.

This clonotype was observed a handful of times. This chain connects TRBV12-3 or TRBV12-4 to TRBJ2-7; 8 bases match TRBD2. The V segment lost 6 bases and the J segment 2 bases; nucleotides outside the gene matches: 9. CDR3 length equals 15 residues. CDR3 loop: CASSPGSGGTYEQYF. The CDR3, as DNA: TGTGCCAGCAGCCCCGGGTCGGGAGGGACCTACGAGCAGTACTTC.

This clonotype was seen only a few times. The chain recombines TRBV12-5 with TRBJ2-5; either TRBD1 or TRBD2 may fit D (6 bases each). V shed 0 bases and J shed 0 bases, with 17 bases lying between them. This CDR3 region has 18 residues. Germline values: CDR1 LGHNT, CDR2 FRNRAP. The CDR3 loop reads CASGLVPKGGTNQETQYF. CDR3 in DNA: TGTGCTAGTGGTTTGGTACCCAAAGGGGGGACAAACCAAGAGACCCAGTACTTC.

This clonotype has a handful of counts. V usage is TRBV29-1 and J usage is TRBJ1-2, with D uncertain. The length of the CDR3 is 10 residues. The germline V gene encodes CDR1 SQVTM and CDR2 ANQGSEA. CDR3 DNA: TGCGCCATCGTTGACTATGGCTACACCTTC. This gives the protein CAIVDYGYTF.

This sequence joins TRBV12-3 or TRBV12-4 and TRBJ2-3, with a weak D call TRBD2 (6 bases). Trimming removed 5 bases from V and 4 bases from J, with 16 bases in between. This CDR3 comprises 15 residues. The CDR3 reads CASSPMWGRPDTQYF. For the CDR3, the DNA is TGTGCCAGCAGTCCGATGTGGGGGAGGCCAGATACGCAGTATTTT.

This clonotype was found a few times. The chain has TRBV20-1 and TRBJ2-2, with 8 positions matching TRBD1. With V trimmed by 3 bases and J by 2 bases, 5 bases remained unmatched. CDR1 DFQATT and CDR2 SNEGSKA come from the germline V gene (reference sequence). The CDR3 covers 15 residues. The CDR3 bases are TGCAGTGCTAGCGACAGGGGAAGTAACACCGGGGAGCTGTTTTTT. Its protein is CSASDRGSNTGELFF.

This clonotype was seen a few times. The chain recombines TRBV20-1 with TRBJ1-2, with 7 bases identical to TRBD1. The junction had 9 bases not matched to a gene; V was cut back by 5 bases and J by 0 bases. In germline, CDR1 is DFQATT, CDR2 SNEGSKA (reference sequence). The CDR3 length is 15 residues. This CDR3 reads CSAARGAAANYGYTF. CDR3 coding DNA: TGCAGTGCTGCCAGGGGGGCTGCGGCTAACTATGGCTACACCTTC.

This clonotype was seen more than once but under ten times. The CDR3 nucleotides read TGCGCCAGCAGCCTAACTACAGGGAGCTTCACCGGGGAGCTGTTTTTT. It is translated as CASSLTTGSFTGELFF. The chain uses TRBV5-1 and TRBJ2-2, with a weak D call TRBD1 (6 bases). Germline V lookup: CDR1 SGHRS, CDR2 YFSETQ. Trimming took 4 bases from V and 4 from J, leaving 17 bases between them. The CDR3 loop spans 16 amino acids.

This clonotype has just a few counts. This chain connects TRBV7-9 to TRBJ2-1; D perhaps matches TRBD1 (5 bases). Germline V lookup: CDR1 SEHNR, CDR2 FQNEAQ (reference sequence). The CDR3 is 15 residues long. Trimming took 2 bases from V and 2 from J, leaving 10 bases between them. CDR3 in amino acids: CASSLSQGPYNEQFF. CDR3 sequence (DNA): TGTGCCAGCAGCTTATCCCAGGGCCCCTACAATGAGCAGTTCTTC.

About this clonotype itself: Mismatch with germline at one junction end may stem from a read error. J is TRBJ2-1 and V is TRBV20-1, with a possible D match to TRBD2 (6 bases). Germline assignment: CDR1 DFQATT and CDR2 SNEGSKA (reference sequence). CDR3 length: 14 residues. Here the CDR3 DNA reads TGCAGTGCCAGAGCGCGGGAAAACTACAATGAGCAGTTCTTC. Protein: CSARARENYNEQFF.

This clonotype has ten or more counts. The V call is TRBV4-2, the J call TRBJ2-1, with D unclear. The CDR3 loop spans 15 amino acids. The germline V and J ends were trimmed by 0 bases and 3 bases, with 9 bases remaining between them. Germline lookup yields CDR1 LGHNA and CDR2 YNFKEQ. CDR3 coding DNA: TGTGCCAGCAGCCAAGACCTCTCGCTCTACAATGAGCAGTTCTTC. Protein: CASSQDLSLYNEQFF.